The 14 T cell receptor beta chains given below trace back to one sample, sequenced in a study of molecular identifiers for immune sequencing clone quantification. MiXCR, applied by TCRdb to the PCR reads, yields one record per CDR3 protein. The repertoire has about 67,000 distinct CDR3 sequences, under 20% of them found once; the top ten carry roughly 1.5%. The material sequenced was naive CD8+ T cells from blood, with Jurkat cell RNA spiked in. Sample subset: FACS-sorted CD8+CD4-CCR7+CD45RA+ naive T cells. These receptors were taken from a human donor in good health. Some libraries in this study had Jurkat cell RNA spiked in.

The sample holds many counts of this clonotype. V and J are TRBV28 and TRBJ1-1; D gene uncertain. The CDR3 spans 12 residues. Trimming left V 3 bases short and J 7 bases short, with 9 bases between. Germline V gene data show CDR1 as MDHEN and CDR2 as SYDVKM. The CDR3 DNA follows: TGTGCCAGCAGTTTCAGCGGAAGTGAAGCTTTCTTT. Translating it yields CASSFSGSEAFF.

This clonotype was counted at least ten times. For the CDR3, the DNA is TGCAGTGCTAGACCTACATTCGAAAGGACACTGGGAATGAGAAGCTACGAGCAGTACTTC. As protein: CSARPTFERTLGMRSYEQYF. V usage is TRBV20-1 and J usage is TRBJ2-7; D might be TRBD1 (5 bases). Germline lookup yields CDR1 DFQATT and CDR2 SNEGSKA (reference sequence). Between the trimmed V and J ends, which lost 2 bases and 3 bases, there was a span of 32 bases. The CDR3 is made up of 20 amino acids.

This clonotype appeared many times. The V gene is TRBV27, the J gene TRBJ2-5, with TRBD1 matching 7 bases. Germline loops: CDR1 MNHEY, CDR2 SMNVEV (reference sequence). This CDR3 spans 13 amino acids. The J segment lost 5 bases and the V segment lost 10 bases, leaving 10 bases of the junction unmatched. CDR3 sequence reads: CATRQGPPETQYF. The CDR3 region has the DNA TGTGCCACAAGACAGGGCCCGCCCGAGACCCAGTACTTC.

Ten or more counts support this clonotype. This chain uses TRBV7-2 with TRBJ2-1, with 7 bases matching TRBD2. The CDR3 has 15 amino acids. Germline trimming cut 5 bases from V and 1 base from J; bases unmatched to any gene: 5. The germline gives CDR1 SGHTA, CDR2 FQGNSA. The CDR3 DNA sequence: TGTGCCAGCAGCCCCGGCGGGGGATCCTACAATGAGCAGTTCTTC. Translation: CASSPGGGSYNEQFF.

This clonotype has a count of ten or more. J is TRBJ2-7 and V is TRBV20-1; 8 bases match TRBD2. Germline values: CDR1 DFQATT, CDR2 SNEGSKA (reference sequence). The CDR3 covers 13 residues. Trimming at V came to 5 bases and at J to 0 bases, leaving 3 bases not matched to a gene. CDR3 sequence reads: CSAPGTSSYEQYF. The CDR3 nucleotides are TGCAGTGCTCCCGGGACTAGCTCCTACGAGCAGTACTTC.

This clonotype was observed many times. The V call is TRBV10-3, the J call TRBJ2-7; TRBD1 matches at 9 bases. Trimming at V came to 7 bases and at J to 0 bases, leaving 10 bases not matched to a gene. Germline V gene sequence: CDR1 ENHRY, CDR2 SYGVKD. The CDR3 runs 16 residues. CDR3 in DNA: TGTGCCATCATCCCATCGACAGGGGGAAACTCCTACGAGCAGTACTTC. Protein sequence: CAIIPSTGGNSYEQYF.

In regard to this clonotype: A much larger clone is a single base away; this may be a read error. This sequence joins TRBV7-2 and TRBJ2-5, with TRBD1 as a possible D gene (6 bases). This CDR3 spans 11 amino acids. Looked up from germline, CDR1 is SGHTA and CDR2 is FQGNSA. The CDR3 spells CASIEGETRCF. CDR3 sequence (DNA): TGTGCCAGCATAGAGGGGGAGACCCGGTGCTTC.

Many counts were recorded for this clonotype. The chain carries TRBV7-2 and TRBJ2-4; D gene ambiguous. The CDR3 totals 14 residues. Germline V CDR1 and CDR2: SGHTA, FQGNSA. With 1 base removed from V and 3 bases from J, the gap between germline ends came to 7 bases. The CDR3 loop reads CASSLGALKNIQYF. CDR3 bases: TGTGCCAGCAGCTTAGGAGCACTCAAAAACATTCAGTACTTC.

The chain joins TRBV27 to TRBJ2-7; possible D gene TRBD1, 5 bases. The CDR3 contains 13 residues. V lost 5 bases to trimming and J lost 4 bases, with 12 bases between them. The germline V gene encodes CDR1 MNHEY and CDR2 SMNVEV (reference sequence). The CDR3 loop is CASSRGIGYEQYF. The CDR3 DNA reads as TGTGCCAGCAGTAGGGGCATCGGATACGAGCAGTACTTC.

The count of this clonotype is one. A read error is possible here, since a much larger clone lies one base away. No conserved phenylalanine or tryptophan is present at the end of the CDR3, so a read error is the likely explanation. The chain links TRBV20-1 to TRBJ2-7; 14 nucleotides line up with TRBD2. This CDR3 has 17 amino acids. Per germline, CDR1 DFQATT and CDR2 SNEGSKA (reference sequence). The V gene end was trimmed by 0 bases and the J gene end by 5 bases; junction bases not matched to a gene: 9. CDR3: CSARDLTSGRARHEQYL. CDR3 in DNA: TGCAGTGCTAGAGATTTGACTAGCGGGAGGGCCCGCCACGAGCAGTACCTC.

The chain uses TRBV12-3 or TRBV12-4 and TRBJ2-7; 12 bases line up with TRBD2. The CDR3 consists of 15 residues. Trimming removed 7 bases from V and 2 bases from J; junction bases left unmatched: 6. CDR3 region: CASTEGLAGAYEQYF. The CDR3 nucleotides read TGTGCCAGCACCGAGGGACTAGCGGGTGCCTACGAGCAGTACTTC.

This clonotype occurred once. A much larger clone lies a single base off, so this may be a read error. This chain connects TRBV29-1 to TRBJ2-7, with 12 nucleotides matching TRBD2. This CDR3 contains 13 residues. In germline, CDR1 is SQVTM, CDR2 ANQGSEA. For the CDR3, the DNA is TGCAGCGTTCGACTAGCGGGAGTTTACGTGCAGTACTTC. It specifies CSVRLAGVYVQYF.

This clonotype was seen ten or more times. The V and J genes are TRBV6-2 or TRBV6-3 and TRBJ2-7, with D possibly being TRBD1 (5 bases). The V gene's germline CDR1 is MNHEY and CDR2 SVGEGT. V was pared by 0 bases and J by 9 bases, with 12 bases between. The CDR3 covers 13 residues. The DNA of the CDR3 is TGTGCCAGCAGTTACTCGAGGCTCAGGGTGCAGTACTTC. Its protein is CASSYSRLRVQYF.

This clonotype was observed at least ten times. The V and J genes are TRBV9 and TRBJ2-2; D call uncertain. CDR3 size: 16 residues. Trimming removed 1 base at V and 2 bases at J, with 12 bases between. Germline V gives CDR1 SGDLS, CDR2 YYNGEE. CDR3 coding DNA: TGTGCCAGCAGCGTATGGGCAGAACTAAACACCGGGGAGCTGTTTTTT. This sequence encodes CASSVWAELNTGELFF.